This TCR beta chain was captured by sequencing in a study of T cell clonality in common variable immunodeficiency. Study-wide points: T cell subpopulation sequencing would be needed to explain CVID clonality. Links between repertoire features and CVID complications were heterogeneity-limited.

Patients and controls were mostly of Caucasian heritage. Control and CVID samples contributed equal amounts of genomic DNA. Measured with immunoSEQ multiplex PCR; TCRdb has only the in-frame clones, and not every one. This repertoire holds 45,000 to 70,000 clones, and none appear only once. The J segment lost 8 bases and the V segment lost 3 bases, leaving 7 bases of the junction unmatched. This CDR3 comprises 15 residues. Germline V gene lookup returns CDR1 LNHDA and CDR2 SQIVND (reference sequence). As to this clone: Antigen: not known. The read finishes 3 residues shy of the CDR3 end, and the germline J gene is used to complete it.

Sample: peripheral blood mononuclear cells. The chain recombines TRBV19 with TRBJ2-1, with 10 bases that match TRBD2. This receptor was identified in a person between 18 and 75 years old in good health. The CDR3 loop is CASSIFSGRVDEQFF. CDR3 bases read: TGTGCCAGTAGTATTTTCAGCGGGAGGGTCGATGAG.